A selection of T cell receptor beta chains follows, all from one sample in a study of radiotherapy plus CTLA-4 blockade in lung cancer. Measured with immunoSEQ multiplex PCR; TCRdb has only the in-frame clones, and not every one. The sample holds 70,000 to 95,000 clones, under 85% seen once. The sequencing here drew on peripheral blood, taken from a patient treated with radiotherapy plus ipilimumab. Receptors originate from a human donor with non-small cell lung cancer that progressed on radiotherapy plus ipilimumab. Each CDR3 is given with its conserved first and last residue. The D gene is left open where the match is weak. A row's size may be missing; if present it is once, few, many or a size class.

clone size,D gene,V gene,CDR3 length,J gene,CDR3 protein,CDR3 DNA
few,-,TRBV7-2,15,TRBJ2-7,CARPLGGTRSYEQYF,TGTGCCAGACCCCTTGGCGGCACCCGCTCCTACGAGCAGTACTTC
-,TRBD1,TRBV7-9,15,TRBJ2-7,CASSASGTGGDEQYF,TGTGCCAGCAGCGCATCCGGGACAGGGGGCGACGAGCAGTACTTC
-,-,TRBV6-1,13,TRBJ1-2,CASSDGAGLSYTF,TGTGCCAGCAGTGATGGGGCTGGCTTAAGCTACACCTTC
-,-,TRBV7-2,14,TRBJ1-2,CASTPPTGNYGYTF,TGTGCCAGCACCCCTCCTACAGGGAACTATGGCTACACCTTC
-,TRBD1,TRBV10-3,14,TRBJ1-6,CAITQDRDGSPLHF,TGTGCCATCACCCAGGACAGGGATGGTTCACCCCTCCACTTT
-,TRBD2,TRBV4-2,19,TRBJ2-1,CASSISGLAGGSSYNEQFF,TGTGCCAGCAGCATATCGGGACTAGCGGGGGGAAGCTCCTACAATGAGCAGTTCTTC
-,TRBD1,TRBV10-3,16,TRBJ2-3,CAISGGTGHETDTQYF,TGTGCCATCAGTGGGGGGACAGGCCACGAGACAGATACGCAGTATTTT
-,-,TRBV11-2,15,TRBJ1-2,CASSLEGQPNYGYTF,TGTGCCAGCAGCTTAGAAGGACAGCCTAACTATGGCTACACCTTC
-,-,TRBV14,13,TRBJ1-1,CASSSDRNTEAFF,TGTGCCAGCAGCTCGGACAGGAACACTGAAGCTTTCTTT
-,-,TRBV27,13,TRBJ1-2,CASSLQSHYGYTF,TGTGCCAGCAGTTTACAGTCACACTATGGCTACACCTTC
-,-,TRBV5-1,16,TRBJ2-2,CASSLGLVVSTGELFF,TGCGCCAGCAGCTTGGGGCTAGTGGTTAGCACCGGGGAGCTGTTTTTT
-,TRBD1,TRBV4-1,14,TRBJ1-2,CASSQPDRVYGYTF,TGCGCCAGCAGCCAACCGGACAGGGTCTATGGCTACACCTTC
-,-,TRBV9,15,TRBJ2-3,CASSVDGRSTDTQYF,TGTGCCAGCAGCGTAGATGGGAGAAGCACAGATACGCAGTATTTT
few,-,TRBV11-2,13,TRBJ2-5,CASSLGTPGAQYF,TGTGCCAGCAGCTTGGGGACACCCGGGGCCCAGTACTTC
-,TRBD2,TRBV7-7,15,TRBJ2-1,CASSAAGTSLNEQFF,TGTGCTAGCAGCGCAGCCGGGACTAGTCTCAATGAGCAGTTCTTC
-,TRBD1,TRBV6-5,14,TRBJ1-5,CASRRQGPNQPQHF,TGTGCCAGCAGACGACAGGGTCCCAATCAGCCCCAGCATTTT
-,TRBD1,TRBV28,14,TRBJ1-2,CASSSGQGYYGYTF,TGTGCCAGCAGTTCTGGACAGGGGTACTATGGCTACACCTTC
few,-,TRBV20-1,11,TRBJ2-7,CSAIGGMEQYF,TGCAGTGCTATCGGCGGGATGGAGCAGTACTTC
few,-,TRBV6-1,17,TRBJ1-1,CASSGPRALEANTEAFF,TGTGCCAGCAGTGGCCCCCGCGCCCTGGAGGCGAACACTGAAGCTTTCTTT
few,-,TRBV9,13,TRBJ1-2,CASTPTGNYGYTF,TGTGCCAGCACCCCGACCGGGAACTATGGCTACACCTTC
-,-,TRBV12-2,14,TRBJ2-1,CASRPTDGYNEQFF,TGTGCAAGTCGCCCGACGGACGGCTACAATGAGCAGTTCTTC
-,TRBD2,TRBV7-2,15,TRBJ2-2,CASRAGTGNTGELFF,TGTGCCAGCAGAGCGGGGACGGGGAACACCGGGGAGCTGTTTTTT